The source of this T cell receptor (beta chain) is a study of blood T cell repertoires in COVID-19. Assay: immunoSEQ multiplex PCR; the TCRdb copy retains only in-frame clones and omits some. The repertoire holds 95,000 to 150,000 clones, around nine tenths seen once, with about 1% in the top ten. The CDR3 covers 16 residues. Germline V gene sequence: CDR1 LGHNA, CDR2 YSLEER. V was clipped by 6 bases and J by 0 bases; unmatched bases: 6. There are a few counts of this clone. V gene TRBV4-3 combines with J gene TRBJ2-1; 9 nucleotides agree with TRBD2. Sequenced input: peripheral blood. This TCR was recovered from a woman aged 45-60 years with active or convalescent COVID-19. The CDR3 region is CASSYSGSYSYNEQFF. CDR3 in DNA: TGCGCCAGCAGTTATAGCGGGAGTTACTCCTACAATGAGCAGTTCTTC.